The 11 T cell receptor beta chains listed next were all sequenced from one sample in a study of T cells and Merkel cell carcinoma outcomes. TCRdb's copy holds only in-frame clones and misses some; the assay was immunoSEQ multiplex PCR. The profile shows about 15,000 clones, roughly 79% of them singletons. Sample: tumor tissue from Merkel cell carcinoma. Receptor source: a human donor with Merkel cell carcinoma.

V usage is TRBV5-6 and J usage is TRBJ1-4; 9 bases agree with TRBD1. The ends lost 0 bases at V and 8 bases at J; junction bases unmatched: 8. This CDR3 spans 16 amino acids. The germline V gene encodes CDR1 SGHDT and CDR2 YYEEEE. In nucleotides, the CDR3 is TGTGCCAGCAGCTTGGCTAACAGGGGGCAGGGGGAAAAACTGTTTTTT. Amino acids: CASSLANRGQGEKLFF.

The chain uses TRBV11-2 and TRBJ2-7, with D uncertain. CDR1 is SGHAT and CDR2 is FQNNGV in the germline V gene. Trimming removed 5 bases from V and 6 bases from J, with 14 bases in between. CDR3 size: 13 residues. The CDR3 sequence: CASSPTSRSEQYF. DNA of the CDR3: TGTGCCAGCAGCCCAACCAGTCGGAGCGAGCAGTACTTC.

The rearrangement uses TRBV6-1 and TRBJ1-5; TRBD1 is a possible D gene (5 bases). The germline V gene encodes CDR1 MNHNS and CDR2 SASEGT. V gave up 5 bases and J gave up 6 bases, with 14 bases separating them. The CDR3 contains 14 residues. The CDR3 nucleotides are TGTGCCAGCAGTAGGGGACGGGAGATTCAGCCCCAGCATTTT. It specifies CASSRGREIQPQHF.

CDR3 loop: CASSIDRTVDTGELFF. Here the CDR3 DNA reads TGTGCCAGTAGTATAGATAGAACAGTCGACACCGGGGAGCTGTTTTTT. The gene calls are TRBV19 and TRBJ2-2; D is unclear. Trimming pared 0 bases from V and 3 bases from J, leaving 11 bases between. The CDR3 is 16 amino acids. CDR1 and CDR2 from the germline V gene are LNHDA and SQIVND (reference sequence).

The gene calls are TRBV6-5 and TRBJ1-2; 8 positions agree with TRBD1. Germline V gives CDR1 MNHEY, CDR2 SVGAGI. The CDR3 length is 14 residues. V shed 4 bases, J shed 4 bases, and the junction held 5 bases outside the gene matches. This chain's CDR3 is CASSSPGQGYGYTF. CDR3 nucleotide sequence: TGTGCCAGCAGTTCCCCCGGACAGGGCTATGGCTACACCTTC.

The chain has TRBV5-6 and TRBJ1-4, with D possibly matching TRBD1 (6 bases). The CDR3 spans 14 residues. Trimming removed 4 bases at V and 6 bases at J, with 13 bases between. Germline V gives CDR1 SGHDT, CDR2 YYEEEE. The DNA for the CDR3 is TGTGCCAGCAGCCTGTGGGGGCCTGATGAAAAACTGTTTTTT. Encoded protein: CASSLWGPDEKLFF.

The chain combines TRBV19 with TRBJ1-1; 9 bases align to TRBD1. There are 15 residues in the CDR3. Germline CDR1 reads LNHDA; CDR2 reads SQIVND (reference sequence). V shed 6 bases, J shed 4 bases, and the junction held 9 bases outside the gene matches. This CDR3 is CASSRWDRVSTEAFF. For the CDR3, the DNA is TGTGCCAGTAGCCGATGGGACAGGGTTTCCACTGAAGCTTTCTTT.

The chain employs TRBV10-2 and TRBJ2-7; TRBD1 aligns across 9 bases. This CDR3 contains 13 residues. CDR1 and CDR2 from the germline V gene are WSHSY and SAAADI. The V segment lost 8 bases and the J segment 5 bases; nucleotides outside the gene matches: 7. The CDR3 region is CASGTGRWDEQYF. DNA for the CDR3: TGCGCCAGCGGGACAGGGAGGTGGGACGAGCAGTACTTC.

The genes are TRBV18 and TRBJ2-7, with D possibly TRBD1 on 5 matching bases. The CDR3 covers 15 residues. Deletions cut 5 bases from V and 1 base from J, with 15 bases between. Germline assignment: CDR1 KGHSH and CDR2 LQKENI. The CDR3 DNA is TGTGCCAGCTCAAAGGAATCAGGGTGGTCCTACGAGCAGTACTTC. This codes for CASSKESGWSYEQYF.

This chain uses TRBV2 with TRBJ2-7; TRBD1 aligns across 8 bases. Per the germline V gene, CDR1 is SNHLY and CDR2 is FYNNEI. The CDR3 spans 15 residues. V shed 6 bases, J shed 0 bases, and the junction held 7 bases outside the gene matches. CDR3 nucleotide sequence: TGTGCCAGCAGCCCAGACAGGGGCAACTCCTACGAGCAGTACTTC. Translated: CASSPDRGNSYEQYF.

CDR3 in amino acids: CASSLAGLRGLNTEAFF. The CDR3 DNA reads TGTGCCAGCAGCTTAGCCGGGCTTAGGGGGTTGAACACTGAAGCTTTCTTT. V and J are TRBV7-9 and TRBJ1-1, with D perhaps TRBD1 (6 bases). With 0 bases removed from V and 0 bases from J, the gap between germline ends came to 14 bases. The CDR3 covers 17 residues. Germline V gene lookup returns CDR1 SEHNR and CDR2 FQNEAQ (reference sequence).